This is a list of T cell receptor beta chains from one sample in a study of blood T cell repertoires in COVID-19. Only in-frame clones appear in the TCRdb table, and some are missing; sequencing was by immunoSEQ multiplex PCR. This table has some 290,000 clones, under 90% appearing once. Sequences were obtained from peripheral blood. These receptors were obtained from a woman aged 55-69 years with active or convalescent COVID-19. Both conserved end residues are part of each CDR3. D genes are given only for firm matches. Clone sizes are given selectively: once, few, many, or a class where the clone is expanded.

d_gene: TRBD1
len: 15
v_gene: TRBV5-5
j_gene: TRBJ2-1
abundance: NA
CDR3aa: CASSFGTGVPNEQFF
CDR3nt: TGTGCCAGCAGCTTCGGGACAGGGGTCCCCAATGAGCAGTTCTTC

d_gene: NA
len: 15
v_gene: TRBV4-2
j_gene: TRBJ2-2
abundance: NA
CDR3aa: CASSQGRGSSGELFF
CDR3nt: TGTGCCAGCAGCCAGGGTAGGGGGTCGTCCGGGGAGCTGTTTTTT

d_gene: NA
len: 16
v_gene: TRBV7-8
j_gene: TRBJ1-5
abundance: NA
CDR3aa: CASSRLGTANYQPQHF
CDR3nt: TGTGCCAGCAGCCGCCTCGGAACAGCCAACTATCAGCCCCAGCATTTT

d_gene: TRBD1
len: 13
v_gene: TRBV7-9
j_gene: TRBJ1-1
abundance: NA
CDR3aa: CASRWTGLTEAFF
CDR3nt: TGTGCCAGCAGGTGGACAGGACTGACTGAAGCTTTCTTT

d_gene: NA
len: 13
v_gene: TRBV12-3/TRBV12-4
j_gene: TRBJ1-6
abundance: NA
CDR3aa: CASNDGGNSPLHF
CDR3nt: TGTGCCAGCAACGACGGCGGTAATTCACCCCTCCACTTT

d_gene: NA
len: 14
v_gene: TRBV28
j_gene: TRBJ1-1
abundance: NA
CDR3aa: CASSLGQLNTEAFF
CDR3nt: TGTGCCAGCAGTTTAGGGCAATTGAACACTGAAGCTTTCTTT

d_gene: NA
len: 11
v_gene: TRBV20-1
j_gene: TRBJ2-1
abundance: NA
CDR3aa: CSAYRVNEQFF
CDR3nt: TGCAGTGCTTACAGGGTTAATGAGCAGTTCTTC

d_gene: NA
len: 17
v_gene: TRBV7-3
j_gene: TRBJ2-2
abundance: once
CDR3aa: CASSLLRGAGNTGELFF
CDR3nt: TGTGCCAGCAGCTTACTGAGGGGAGCGGGGAACACCGGGGAGCTGTTTTTT

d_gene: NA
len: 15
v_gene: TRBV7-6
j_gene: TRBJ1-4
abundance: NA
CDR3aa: CASSLTQGGHEKLFF
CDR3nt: TGTGCCAGCAGCTTAACGCAGGGAGGGCATGAAAAACTGTTTTTT

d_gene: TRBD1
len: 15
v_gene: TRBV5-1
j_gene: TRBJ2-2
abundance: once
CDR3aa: CASSFPTGGPGELFF
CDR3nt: TGCGCCAGCAGCTTTCCGACAGGGGGCCCCGGGGAGCTGTTTTTT

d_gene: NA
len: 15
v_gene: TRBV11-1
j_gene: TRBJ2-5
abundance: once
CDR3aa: CASSLHRVQRGTQYF
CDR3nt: TGTGCCAGCAGCCTCCACAGGGTCCAGCGCGGGACCCAGTACTTC

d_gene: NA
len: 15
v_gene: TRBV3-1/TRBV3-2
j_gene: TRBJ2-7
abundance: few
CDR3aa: CASSQVPQATYEQYF
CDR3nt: TGTGCCAGCAGCCAAGTCCCACAGGCGACCTACGAGCAGTACTTC

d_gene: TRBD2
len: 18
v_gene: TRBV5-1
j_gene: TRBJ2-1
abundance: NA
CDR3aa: CASRGTSGGPPTYNEQFF
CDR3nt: TGCGCCAGCCGCGGGACTAGCGGGGGGCCGCCGACCTACAATGAGCAGTTCTTC

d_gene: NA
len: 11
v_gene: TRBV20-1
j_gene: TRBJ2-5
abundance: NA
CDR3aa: CSASPRETQYF
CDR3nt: TGCAGTGCTAGTCCTAGGGAGACCCAGTACTTC

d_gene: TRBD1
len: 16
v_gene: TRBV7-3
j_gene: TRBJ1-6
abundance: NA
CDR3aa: CASSLKGNRGNSPLHF
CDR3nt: TGTGCCAGCAGCTTAAAAGGGAACAGGGGGAATTCACCCCTCCACTTT

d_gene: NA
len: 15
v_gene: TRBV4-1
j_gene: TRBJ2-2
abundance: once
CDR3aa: CASSPRGAAPGELFF
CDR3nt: TGCGCCAGCAGCCCCCGGGGGGCCGCACCCGGGGAGCTGTTTTTT

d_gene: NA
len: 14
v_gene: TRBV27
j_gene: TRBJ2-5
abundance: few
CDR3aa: CASSDGGTWETQYF
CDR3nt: TGTGCCAGCAGTGACGGGGGAACATGGGAGACCCAGTACTTC

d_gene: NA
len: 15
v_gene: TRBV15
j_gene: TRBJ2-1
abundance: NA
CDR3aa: CATGRPGVSYNEQFF
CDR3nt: TGTGCCACCGGACGACCGGGGGTGTCCTACAATGAGCAGTTCTTC

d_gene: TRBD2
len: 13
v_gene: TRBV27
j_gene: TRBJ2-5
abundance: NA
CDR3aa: CASSPLAGRAQYF
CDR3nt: TGTGCCAGCAGTCCACTAGCGGGGAGGGCCCAGTACTTC

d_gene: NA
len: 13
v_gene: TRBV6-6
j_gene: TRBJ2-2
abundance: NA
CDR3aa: CASSYTGAGELFF
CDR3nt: TGTGCCAGCAGTTACACGGGGGCCGGGGAGCTGTTTTTT

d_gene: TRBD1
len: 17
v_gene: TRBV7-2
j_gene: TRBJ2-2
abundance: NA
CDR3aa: CASKIGTGEHYSGELFF
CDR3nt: TGTGCCAGCAAAATCGGGACAGGTGAACACTACAGCGGGGAGCTGTTTTTT

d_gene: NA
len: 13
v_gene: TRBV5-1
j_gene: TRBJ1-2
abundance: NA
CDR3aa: CASSSAGRNGYTF
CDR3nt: TGCGCCAGCAGTTCGGCAGGGAGGAATGGCTACACCTTC

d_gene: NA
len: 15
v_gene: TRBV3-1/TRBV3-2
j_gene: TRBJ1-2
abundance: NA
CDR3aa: CASSSHDRTRYGYTF
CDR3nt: TGTGCCAGCAGCTCCCATGACAGGACGCGATATGGCTACACCTTC

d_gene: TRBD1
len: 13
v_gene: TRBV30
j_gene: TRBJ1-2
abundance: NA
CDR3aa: CAWRIGQGVGYTF
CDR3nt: TGTGCCTGGAGGATCGGACAGGGGGTTGGCTACACCTTC

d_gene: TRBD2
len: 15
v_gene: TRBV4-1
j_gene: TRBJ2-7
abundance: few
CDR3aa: CASSQAPGGPPEQYF
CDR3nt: TGCGCCAGCAGCCAAGCTCCGGGGGGGCCACCCGAGCAGTACTTC

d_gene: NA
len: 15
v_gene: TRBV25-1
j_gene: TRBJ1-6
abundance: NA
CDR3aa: CASSETGLRNSPLHF
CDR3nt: TGTGCCAGCAGTGAAACAGGGCTTCGCAATTCACCCCTCCACTTT

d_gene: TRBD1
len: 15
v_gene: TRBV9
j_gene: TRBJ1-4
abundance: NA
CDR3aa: CASSEQGATNEKLFF
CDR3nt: TGTGCCAGCAGCGAACAGGGGGCAACTAATGAAAAACTGTTTTTT

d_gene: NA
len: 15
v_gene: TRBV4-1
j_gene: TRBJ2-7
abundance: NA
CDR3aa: CASSRTGQRMDEQYF
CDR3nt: TGCGCCAGCAGCCGAACAGGACAGCGGATGGACGAGCAGTACTTC

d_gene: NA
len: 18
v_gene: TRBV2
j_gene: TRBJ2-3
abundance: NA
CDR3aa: CASSLDKGAPTSTDTQYF
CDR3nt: TGTGCCAGCAGTTTGGACAAAGGCGCCCCTACTAGCACAGATACGCAGTATTTT

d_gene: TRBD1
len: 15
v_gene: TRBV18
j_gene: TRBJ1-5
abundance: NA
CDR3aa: CASSPTGGTYQPQHF
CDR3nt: TGTGCCAGCTCACCGACAGGGGGAACGTATCAGCCCCAGCATTTT

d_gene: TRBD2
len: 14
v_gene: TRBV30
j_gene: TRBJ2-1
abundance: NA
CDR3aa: CAWTPGLGLDEQFF
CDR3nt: TGTGCCTGGACACCGGGACTAGGGCTGGATGAGCAGTTCTTC

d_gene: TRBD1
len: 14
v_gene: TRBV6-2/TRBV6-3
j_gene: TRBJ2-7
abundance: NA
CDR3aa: CASSYTGQGYEQYF
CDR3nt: TGTGCCAGCAGTTATACGGGACAGGGGTACGAGCAGTACTTC

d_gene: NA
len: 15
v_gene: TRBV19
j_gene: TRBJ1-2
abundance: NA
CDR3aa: CASSKGDRINYGYTF
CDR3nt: TGTGCCAGTAGTAAGGGGGACCGGATTAACTATGGCTACACCTTC

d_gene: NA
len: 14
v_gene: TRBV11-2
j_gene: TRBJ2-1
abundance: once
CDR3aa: CASSPGFSYNEQFF
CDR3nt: TGTGCCAGCAGCCCAGGATTCTCCTACAATGAGCAGTTCTTC

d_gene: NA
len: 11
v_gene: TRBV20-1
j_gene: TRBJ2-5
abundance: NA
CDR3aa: CSAMERETQYF
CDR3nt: TGCAGTGCGATGGAGCGGGAGACCCAGTACTTC

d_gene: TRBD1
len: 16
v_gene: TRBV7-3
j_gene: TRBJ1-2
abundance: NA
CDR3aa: CASSQTGDRGMDGYTF
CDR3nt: TGTGCCAGCAGCCAAACCGGGGACAGGGGGATGGATGGCTACACCTTC

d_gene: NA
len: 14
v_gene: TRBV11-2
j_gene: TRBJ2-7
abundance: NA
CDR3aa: CASSLGRGGYEQYF
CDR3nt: TGTGCCAGCAGCTTAGGGAGGGGCGGGTACGAGCAGTACTTC

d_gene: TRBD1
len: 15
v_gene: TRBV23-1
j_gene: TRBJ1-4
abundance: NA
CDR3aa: CASSRTDGQDEKLFF
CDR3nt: TGCGCCAGCAGTCGAACAGACGGACAGGATGAAAAACTGTTTTTT

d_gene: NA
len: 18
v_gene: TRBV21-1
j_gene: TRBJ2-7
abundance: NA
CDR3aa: CASSKGPRQGGSSYEQYF
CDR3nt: TGTGCCAGCAGCAAAGGACCTAGGCAGGGAGGGAGCTCCTACGAGCAGTACTTC

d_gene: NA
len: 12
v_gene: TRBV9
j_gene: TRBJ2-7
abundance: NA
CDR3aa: CASGDVSYEQYF
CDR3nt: TGTGCCTCAGGGGATGTCTCCTACGAGCAGTACTTC

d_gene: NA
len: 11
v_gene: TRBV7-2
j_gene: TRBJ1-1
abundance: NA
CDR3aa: CASSSPFVAFF
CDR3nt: TGTGCCAGCAGCTCCCCGTTCGTAGCTTTCTTT

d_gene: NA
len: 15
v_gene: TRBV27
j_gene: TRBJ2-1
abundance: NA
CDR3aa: CASSLGLVEGVEQFF
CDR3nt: TGTGCCAGCAGTTTAGGACTAGTAGAGGGGGTTGAGCAGTTCTTC

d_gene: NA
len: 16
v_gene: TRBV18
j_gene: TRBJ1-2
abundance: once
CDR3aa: CASSPPGGALDYGYTF
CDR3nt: TGTGCCAGCTCACCCCCCGGGGGGGCGCTGGACTATGGCTACACCTTC

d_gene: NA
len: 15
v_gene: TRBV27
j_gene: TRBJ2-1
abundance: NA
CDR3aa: CASGLGGGARNEQFF
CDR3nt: TGTGCCAGCGGCTTGGGTGGGGGCGCCCGCAATGAGCAGTTCTTC

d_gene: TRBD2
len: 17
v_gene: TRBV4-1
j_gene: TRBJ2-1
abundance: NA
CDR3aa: CASSQEVAGGPPRSSFF
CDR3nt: TGCGCCAGCAGCCAAGAGGTAGCGGGGGGGCCCCCCCGGAGCTCCTTCTTC

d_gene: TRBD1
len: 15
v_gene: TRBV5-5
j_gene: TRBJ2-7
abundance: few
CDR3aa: CASSLVGTGSYEQYF
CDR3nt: TGTGCCAGCAGCTTGGTCGGGACAGGCTCCTACGAGCAGTACTTC

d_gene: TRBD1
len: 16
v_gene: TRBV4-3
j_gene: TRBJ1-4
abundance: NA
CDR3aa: CASSLGQGEANEKLFF
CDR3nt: TGCGCCAGCAGCCTCGGACAGGGGGAAGCCAATGAAAAACTGTTTTTT

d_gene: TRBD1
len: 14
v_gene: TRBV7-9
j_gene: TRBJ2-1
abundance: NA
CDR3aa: CASSSGTGGNEQFF
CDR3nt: TGTGCCAGCAGCTCCGGGACAGGCGGGAATGAGCAGTTCTTC

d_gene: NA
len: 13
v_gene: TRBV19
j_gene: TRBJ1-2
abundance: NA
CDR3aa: CASSILGRDGYTF
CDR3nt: TGTGCCAGTAGTATTTTAGGGCGGGATGGCTACACCTTC

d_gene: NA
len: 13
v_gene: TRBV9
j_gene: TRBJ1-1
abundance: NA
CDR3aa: CASSVLGDTEAFF
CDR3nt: TGTGCCAGCAGCGTATTAGGGGACACTGAAGCTTTCTTT